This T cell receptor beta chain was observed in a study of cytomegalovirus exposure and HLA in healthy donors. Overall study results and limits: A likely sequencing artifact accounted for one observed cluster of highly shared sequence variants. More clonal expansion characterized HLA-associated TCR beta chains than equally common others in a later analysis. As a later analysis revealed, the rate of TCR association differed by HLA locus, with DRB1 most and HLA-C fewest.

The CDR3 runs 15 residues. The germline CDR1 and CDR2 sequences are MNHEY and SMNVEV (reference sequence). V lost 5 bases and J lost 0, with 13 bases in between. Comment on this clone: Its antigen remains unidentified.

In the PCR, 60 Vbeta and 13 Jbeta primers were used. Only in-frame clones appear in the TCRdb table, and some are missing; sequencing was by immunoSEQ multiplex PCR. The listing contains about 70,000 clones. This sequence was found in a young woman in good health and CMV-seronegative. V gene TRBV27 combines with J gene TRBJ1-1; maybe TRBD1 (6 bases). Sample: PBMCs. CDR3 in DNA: TGTGCCAGCAGTATGACAGACAGGCTGAACACTGAAGCTTTCTTT. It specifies CASSMTDRLNTEAFF.